The 32 T cell receptor beta chains presented below share a single source sample, sequenced in a study of blood T cell repertoires in COVID-19. The assay was immunoSEQ multiplex PCR, and TCRdb's table has in-frame clones only and misses some. The sample shows 150,000 to 200,000 clones, around nine tenths of them seen only once. Specimen: peripheral blood. These receptors came from a man in his sixties with active or convalescent COVID-19.

The chain has TRBV6-5 and TRBJ2-2; D may be TRBD1 (5 bases). Trimming cost V 6 bases and J 3 bases, with 8 bases left between them. The CDR3 is 13 amino acids. Germline V gives CDR1 MNHEY, CDR2 SVGAGI. CDR3: CASSGRDTGELFF. The CDR3 DNA sequence: TGTGCCAGCAGCGGCAGGGACACCGGGGAGCTGTTTTTT.

V and J are TRBV27 and TRBJ2-5, with a possible D match to TRBD2 (6 bases). Trimming removed 4 bases at V and 7 bases at J, with 19 bases between. The germline CDR1 and CDR2 sequences are MNHEY and SMNVEV (reference sequence). This CDR3 spans 15 amino acids. In nucleotides, the CDR3 is TGTGCCAGCAGTTCTGAGGCTAGCGATCAGGGGACCCAGTACTTC. Translated: CASSSEASDQGTQYF.

The chain links TRBV7-9 to TRBJ2-3; 11 nucleotides agree with TRBD2. The CDR3 has 16 residues. V was pared by 5 bases and J by 4 bases, with 8 bases of the junction left unmatched. Germline values: CDR1 SEHNR, CDR2 FQNEAQ (reference sequence). The CDR3 protein is CASSLLRLAGSDTQYF. The CDR3, as DNA: TGTGCCAGCAGCCTCCTGCGACTAGCGGGGTCAGATACGCAGTATTTT.

The rearrangement joins TRBV24-1 to TRBJ2-6, with 7 bases fitting TRBD1. This CDR3 is 15 amino acids long. Germline values: CDR1 KGHDR, CDR2 SFDVKD. V lost 7 bases and J lost 2; bases outside the gene matches: 4. The CDR3 sequence is CATSVGGTGANVLTF. CDR3 coding DNA: TGTGCCACCAGCGTAGGGGGCACTGGGGCCAACGTCCTGACTTTC.

The V and J genes are TRBV2 and TRBJ2-7; weak D call: TRBD2 (5 bases). V was trimmed by 3 bases and J by 2 bases, leaving 11 bases between them. CDR1 is SNHLY and CDR2 is FYNNEI in the germline V gene. The CDR3 spans 14 residues. In DNA, the CDR3 is TGTGCCAGCAGTGACAAGCCGGGAACCTACGAGCAGTACTTC. Residues: CASSDKPGTYEQYF.

CDR3 residues: CASSQGPGLSQETQYF. Written as DNA, the CDR3 is TGCGCCAGCAGCCAAGGTCCGGGACTATCACAAGAGACCCAGTACTTC. V gene TRBV4-1 combines with J gene TRBJ2-5; 7 positions agree with TRBD2. V trimming: 1 base; J trimming: 2 bases; junction bases outside the gene matches: 7. Germline assignment: CDR1 MGHRA and CDR2 YSYEKL. The CDR3 consists of 16 residues.

This chain links TRBV6-5 with TRBJ1-1; D is ambiguous. CDR1 is MNHEY, CDR2 SVGAGI, per germline. There are 12 residues in the CDR3. The germline V and J ends were trimmed by 4 bases and 1 base, with 4 bases remaining between them. The CDR3 spells CASSFRNTEAFF. CDR3 sequence (DNA): TGTGCCAGCAGTTTCAGGAACACTGAAGCTTTCTTT.

The chain couples TRBV12-3 or TRBV12-4 to TRBJ2-7; D unclear. The CDR3 sequence is 12 residues long. Trimming pared 3 bases from V and 3 bases from J, leaving 6 bases between. The CDR3 DNA is TGTGCCAGCAGTTTGTCTTACTACGAGCAGTACTTC. Its protein product is CASSLSYYEQYF.

The chain links TRBV15 to TRBJ2-6; D gene uncertain. V shed 5 bases and J shed 0 bases, with 8 bases lying between them. Germline CDR1 LNHNV, CDR2 YYDKDF (reference sequence). The CDR3 runs 15 residues. Here the CDR3 reads CATSSGFSGANVLTF. The DNA of the CDR3 is TGTGCCACCAGCTCAGGCTTCTCTGGGGCCAACGTCCTGACTTTC.

The chain recombines TRBV11-2 with TRBJ2-3; 7 bases fit TRBD2. After removal of 5 bases from V and 1 base from J, the junction contained 3 bases not matched to a gene. Germline CDR1 SGHAT, CDR2 FQNNGV. CDR3 length equals 14 residues. The CDR3 here is CASSPTSGTDTQYF. The CDR3 DNA follows: TGTGCCAGCAGCCCCACTAGCGGCACAGATACGCAGTATTTT.

J is TRBJ1-2 and V is TRBV5-6; TRBD1 agrees at 7 bases. The germline V gene encodes CDR1 SGHDT and CDR2 YYEEEE. The CDR3 runs to 16 residues. Trimming took 1 base from V and 1 from J; bases not matched to a gene: 7. CDR3 bases: TGTGCCAGCAGCTTGTTTACGGGACAGTTTAACTATGGCTACACCTTC. Protein: CASSLFTGQFNYGYTF.

This rearrangement joins TRBV6-5 to TRBJ1-2, with 7 bases fitting TRBD1. The germline gives CDR1 MNHEY, CDR2 SVGAGI. Unmatched junction bases numbered 5, after V lost 8 bases and J lost 8 bases. CDR3 length equals 11 residues. The CDR3 is CASLRGHGYTF. The CDR3 nucleotides read TGTGCCAGCCTGAGGGGGCACGGCTACACCTTC.

The table lists this clone with a count of one. Compared with germline, one end of the junction differs, possibly owing to a read error. The CDR3 nucleotides read TGTGCCGGCAGCGCTCGCAGGGGCCCGGGTGCCAATGAGCAGTTCTTC. Its protein is CAGSARRGPGANEQFF. This chain connects TRBV9 to TRBJ2-1; possibly TRBD1 for D (6 bases). The CDR3 has 16 residues. Germline loops: CDR1 SGDLS, CDR2 YYNGEE.

CDR3 nucleotide sequence: TGTGCCAGCGCGAGGTATTCACCCCTCCACTTT. Translating gives CASARYSPLHF. The chain employs TRBV6-5 and TRBJ1-6; D gene unclear. V lost 8 bases and J 8 bases, leaving 7 bases between the germline ends. CDR3 length: 11 amino acids. Per the germline V gene, CDR1 is MNHEY and CDR2 is SVGAGI.

This chain connects TRBV5-1 to TRBJ2-3; tentatively, D is TRBD2 (6 bases). The V end lost 0 bases, the J end lost 2 bases, and 13 bases lay between the germline ends. Germline V gene lookup returns CDR1 SGHRS and CDR2 YFSETQ. CDR3 length: 16 residues. As DNA, the CDR3 is TGCGCCAGCAGCTTGGGTAGCGGCTCTTACACAGATACGCAGTATTTT. Translating gives CASSLGSGSYTDTQYF. Supplemented by reference TRBV5-1 and TRBJ2-3, the full variable domain reads KAGVTQTPRYLIKTRGQQVTLSCSPISGHRSVSWYQQTPGQGLQFLFEYFSETQRNKGNFPGRFSGRQFSNSRSEMNVSTLELGDSALYLCASSLGSGSYTDTQYFGPGTRLTVL.

The V call is TRBV29-1, the J call TRBJ1-2; D gene ambiguous. Trimming took 3 bases from V and 11 from J, leaving 16 bases between them. The germline gives CDR1 SQVTM, CDR2 ANQGSEA. The CDR3 has 12 residues. The CDR3 spells CSVESPTGKYTF. Written as DNA, the CDR3 is TGCAGCGTTGAGAGCCCCACGGGGAAATACACCTTC. Filled out from reference TRBV29-1 and TRBJ1-2, the complete variable domain reads SAVISQKPSRDICQRGTSLTIQCQVDSQVTMMFWYRQQPGQSLTLIATANQGSEATYESGFVIDKFPISRPNLTFSTLTVSNMSPEDSSIYLCSVESPTGKYTFGSGTRLTVV.

This chain joins TRBV18 and TRBJ2-7, with a tentative D call TRBD2 (5 bases). This CDR3 contains 13 residues. Trimming stripped 3 bases from V and 5 bases from J, with 11 bases between. The germline V gene encodes CDR1 KGHSH and CDR2 LQKENI. CDR3 coding DNA: TGTGCCAGCTCACCCTCTAGGGAGAACGAGCAGTACTTC. As protein: CASSPSRENEQYF.

This chain uses TRBV21-1 with TRBJ1-2; the DNA was not compared with TRBD1, the D call given in the table. TRBV21-1 is tagged as a pseudogene. The CDR3 extends over 14 amino acids. The CDR3: CASTQGAGIYGYTF. CDR3 nucleotides: TGTGCCAGCACCCAGGGGGCAGGGATCTATGGCTACACCTTC.

This chain links TRBV11-2 with TRBJ2-7; TRBD2 aligns across 9 bases. The V gene's germline CDR1 is SGHAT and CDR2 FQNNGV. The CDR3 runs to 16 residues. With 4 bases clipped from V and 2 bases from J, the junction kept 9 bases outside the gene matches. The DNA for the CDR3 is TGTGCCAGCAGCTCCCCCGAGCGGGGGGCCCCCTACGAGCAGTACTTC. Translating gives CASSSPERGAPYEQYF.

A few counts support this clone. The chain couples TRBV27 to TRBJ1-2; 8 bases line up with TRBD1. V trimming: 4 bases; J trimming: 7 bases; junction bases outside the gene matches: 11. This CDR3 has 15 amino acids. Germline V gene data show CDR1 as MNHEY and CDR2 as SMNVEV (reference sequence). The CDR3 bases are TGTGCCAGCAGTTACGGAACAGGGGGGTTCGTTGGCTACACCTTC. Amino acid sequence: CASSYGTGGFVGYTF.

In this sample, this clone turned up a few times. This chain connects TRBV11-2 to TRBJ2-7; 7 bases line up with TRBD1. V was clipped by 1 base and J by 3 bases; unmatched bases: 6. This CDR3 is built from 15 residues. Germline V lookup: CDR1 SGHAT, CDR2 FQNNGV. The DNA of the CDR3 is TGTGCCAGCAGCTTAGGACAGGGTAATTACTACGAGCAGTACTTC. This gives the protein CASSLGQGNYYEQYF.

The genes are TRBV4-2 and TRBJ1-2, with no clear D. The germline V gene encodes CDR1 LGHNA and CDR2 YNFKEQ. The length of the CDR3 is 13 residues. Trimming took 0 bases from V and 3 from J, leaving 5 bases between them. CDR3 protein: CASSQDSDYGYTF. DNA for the CDR3: TGTGCCAGCAGCCAAGACAGTGACTATGGCTACACCTTC.

A single count supports this clone. The chain carries TRBV21-1 and TRBJ2-1; the DNA was not used to check the table's D call, TRBD1. TRBV21-1 is designated a pseudogene. The length of the CDR3 is 11 residues. CDR3 sequence: CASRPRDREFF. The CDR3, as DNA: TGTGCCAGCAGGCCCCGGGACAGGGAGTTCTTC.

Only a few counts were recorded for this clone. The chain couples TRBV25-1 to TRBJ1-6; D unclear. The length of the CDR3 is 13 residues. Germline V gene data show CDR1 as MGHDK and CDR2 as SYGVNS. Trimming left V 1 base short and J 8 bases short, with 6 bases between. The CDR3 reads CASSESGDSPLHF. CDR3 sequence (DNA): TGTGCCAGCAGTGAATCCGGGGATTCACCCCTCCACTTT.

V usage is TRBV19 and J usage is TRBJ1-2; possibly TRBD1 for D (5 bases). Trimming stripped 7 bases from V and 8 bases from J, with 17 bases between. Germline CDR1 LNHDA, CDR2 SQIVND (reference sequence). This CDR3 comprises 13 residues. CDR3 sequence: CASNDRGREGYTF. CDR3 nucleotide sequence: TGTGCCAGTAATGACAGAGGGCGGGAGGGCTACACCTTC.

The CDR3 loop reads CASGTGGSGANVLTF. Here the CDR3 DNA reads TGTGCCAGTGGGACAGGGGGTTCTGGGGCCAACGTCCTGACTTTC. This chain connects TRBV6-5 to TRBJ2-6; TRBD1 aligns across 11 bases. Losses at the gene ends were 9 bases for V and 1 base for J; bases not matched to a gene: 2. The CDR3 contains 15 residues. In germline, CDR1 is MNHEY, CDR2 SVGAGI.

J is TRBJ2-7 and V is TRBV7-9; 7 bases are shared with TRBD1. With 5 bases clipped from V and 2 bases from J, the junction kept 9 bases outside the gene matches. CDR3 length: 15 residues. Germline CDR1 SEHNR, CDR2 FQNEAQ (reference sequence). CDR3 sequence: CASSKADRYPYEQYF. The DNA for the CDR3 is TGTGCCAGCAGCAAGGCGGACAGGTACCCCTACGAGCAGTACTTC.

The J gene is TRBJ1-1, the V gene TRBV20-1, with D possibly TRBD1 on 5 matching bases. The CDR3 spans 15 residues. In germline, CDR1 is DFQATT, CDR2 SNEGSKA (reference sequence). Between the trimmed V and J ends, which lost 3 bases and 3 bases, there was a span of 17 bases. The CDR3 protein is CSASDPLTVDTEAFF. The CDR3 DNA is TGCAGTGCTAGTGACCCCCTGACAGTCGACACTGAAGCTTTCTTT.

This chain links TRBV5-6 with TRBJ1-5, with D possibly being TRBD1 (6 bases). The CDR3 runs 16 residues. CDR1 and CDR2 (germline): SGHDT, YYEEEE. V was trimmed by 1 base and J by 6 bases, leaving 17 bases between them. This CDR3 is CASSLWGGQRAQPQHF. In nucleotides, the CDR3 is TGTGCCAGCAGCTTGTGGGGGGGCCAGAGGGCTCAGCCCCAGCATTTT.

A single count supports this clone. The chain links TRBV7-3 to TRBJ1-6; the D is unclear. The CDR3 runs 14 residues. V lost 3 bases to trimming and J lost 6 bases, with 9 bases between them. Germline V gene sequence: CDR1 SGHTA, CDR2 FQGTGA. The CDR3 here is CASSLVAGNSPLHF. The CDR3 region has the DNA TGTGCCAGCAGCTTGGTCGCCGGTAATTCACCCCTCCACTTT.

The chain links TRBV6-1 to TRBJ1-3, with D tentatively TRBD1 (5 bases). Trimming pared 1 base from V and 8 bases from J, leaving 9 bases between. This CDR3 region has 13 residues. Looked up from germline, CDR1 is MNHNS and CDR2 is SASEGT. CDR3 sequence: CASSEGRAHTIYF. CDR3 nucleotides: TGTGCCAGCAGTGAAGGCAGGGCACACACCATATATTTT.

This clone has a handful of counts. V usage is TRBV5-1 and J usage is TRBJ1-3; tentative D call: TRBD1 (5 bases). Germline CDR1 is SGHRS and CDR2 is YFSETQ. CDR3 length: 16 residues. Trimming took off 0 bases at V and 4 bases at J, with 14 bases between the two ends. CDR3 loop: CASSLAPGSPGNTIYF. CDR3 nucleotide sequence: TGCGCCAGCAGCTTGGCCCCAGGGTCCCCCGGAAACACCATATATTTT.